This T cell receptor beta chain was recorded in a study of cytotoxic CD8 clonotypes in ibrutinib-treated CLL. In the study overall: About 24 partial and 2 complete responses; at median approximately 68 months, roughly 15 remitted, approximately 12 progressed.

Whole-study findings and limits: Elevated clonality accompanied ibrutinib response, with a return toward baseline values at progression. Clonality at baseline surpassed age-matched healthy donors and tracked circulating CD8+ T-cell counts.

Here immunoSEQ multiplex PCR was the method, and the copy in TCRdb shows in-frame clones only, minus some. Among tens of thousands of clones, roughly 60% were seen once, and the ten largest hold less than 15%. Library input was about 2.2 micrograms of DNA from cryopreserved PBMCs. Note on this clone: Its antigen is unknown.

The specimen comprised PBMCs, sampled before ibrutinib treatment. The TCR sequence derives from a human donor with chronic lymphocytic leukemia.

DNA for the CDR3: TGTGCCAGCAGCTTGTTGGGACAGGGAGGAGAGACCCAGTACTTC. Protein: CASSLLGQGGETQYF. The genes are TRBV5-6 and TRBJ2-5, with TRBD1 matching over 9 bases. The trim removed 1 base at V and 4 bases at J, leaving 5 bases unmatched. CDR3 length: 15 amino acids. Germline values: CDR1 SGHDT, CDR2 YYEEEE. Looking up the rest from reference TRBV5-6 and TRBJ2-5 gives the full variable domain: DAGVTQSPTHLIKTRGQQVTLRCSPKSGHDTVSWYQQALGQGPQFIFQYYEEEERQRGNFPDRFSGHQFPNYSSELNVNALLLGDSALYLCASSLLGQGGETQYFGPGTRLLVL.